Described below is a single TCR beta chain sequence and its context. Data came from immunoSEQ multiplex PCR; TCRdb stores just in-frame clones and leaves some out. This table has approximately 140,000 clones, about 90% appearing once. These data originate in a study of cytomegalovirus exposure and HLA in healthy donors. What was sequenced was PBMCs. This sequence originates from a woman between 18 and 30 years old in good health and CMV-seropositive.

The CDR3 sequence is CASSRISDEQFF. In DNA, the CDR3 is TGTGCCAGCAGCCGTATCTCCGATGAGCAGTTCTTC. The V and J genes are TRBV7-9 and TRBJ2-1; the D is unclear. Germline V lookup: CDR1 SEHNR, CDR2 FQNEAQ (reference sequence). The germline V and J ends were trimmed by 5 bases and 8 bases, with 10 bases remaining between them. The CDR3 is 12 amino acids.